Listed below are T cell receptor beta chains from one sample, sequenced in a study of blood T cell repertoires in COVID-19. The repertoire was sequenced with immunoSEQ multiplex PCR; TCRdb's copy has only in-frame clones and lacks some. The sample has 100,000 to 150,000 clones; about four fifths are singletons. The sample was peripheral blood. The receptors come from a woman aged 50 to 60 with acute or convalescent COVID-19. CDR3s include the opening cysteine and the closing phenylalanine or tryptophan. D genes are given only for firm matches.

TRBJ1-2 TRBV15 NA TGTGCCACCAGCAGAGATTCCCCTACAGGAGGGACCTATGGCTACACCTTC CATSRDSPTGGTYGYTF
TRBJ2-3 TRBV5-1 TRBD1 TGCGCCAGCAGCTTGGGACAGGGTACGGGGCCGGATACGCAGTATTTT CASSLGQGTGPDTQYF
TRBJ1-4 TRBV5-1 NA TGCGCCAGCAGCAACTCTAATGAAAAACTGTTTTTT CASSNSNEKLFF
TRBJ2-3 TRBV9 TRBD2 TGTGCCAGCAGCGTAGAAAGTCGCGGGGGGTATTCAGATACGCAGTATTTT CASSVESRGGYSDTQYF
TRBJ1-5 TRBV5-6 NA TGTGCCAGCAGCTTCTATCGGACAGAGAATCAGCCCCAGCATTTT CASSFYRTENQPQHF
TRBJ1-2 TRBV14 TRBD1 TGTGCCAGCGGACAGGGAGGCTATGGCTACACCTTC CASGQGGYGYTF
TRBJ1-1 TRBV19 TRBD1 TGTGCCAGTAGTCAAGGACAGGGGTCATTCATGAACACTGAAGCTTTCTTT CASSQGQGSFMNTEAFF
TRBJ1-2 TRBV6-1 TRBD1 TGTGCCAGCAGTGAAGCTACGGGACAGGGTCTTGGCTATGGCTACACCTTC CASSEATGQGLGYGYTF
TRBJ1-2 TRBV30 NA TGTGCCTGGAGTGGGGGCGACTATGGCTACACCTTC CAWSGGDYGYTF
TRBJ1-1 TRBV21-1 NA TGTGCCAGCAGCAACCCTACATTACGGAGAACCACTGAAGCTTTCTTT CASSNPTLRRTTEAFF
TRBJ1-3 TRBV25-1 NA TGTGCCAGCAGTCGGGGTGGGTTTGCCTCTGGAAACACCATATATTTT CASSRGGFASGNTIYF
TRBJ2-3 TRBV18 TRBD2 TGTGCCAGCTCACCACGGCGGGGGGGCACAGATACGCAGTATTTT CASSPRRGGTDTQYF
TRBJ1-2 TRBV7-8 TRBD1 TGTGCCAGCAGCTTAGGGGGGACAGGGCATTTCTATGGCTACACCTTC CASSLGGTGHFYGYTF
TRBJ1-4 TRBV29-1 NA TGCAGCGTTGCGGTCGGCAGGGGTGCAACTAATGAAAAACTGTTTTTT CSVAVGRGATNEKLFF